This entry lists 31 T cell receptor beta chains sequenced from one sample in a study of T cells in localized non-small cell lung cancer. Sequencing used immunoSEQ multiplex PCR; TCRdb keeps in-frame clones, though not all of them. In the table there are about 14,000 clones, roughly nine tenths of which are singletons. Sequencing was performed on peripheral blood mononuclear cells, taken before any cancer treatment. Every receptor here comes from a man aged 40-75 years with stage III lung adenocarcinoma.

V is TRBV10-3 and J is TRBJ1-3; D gene uncertain. V dropped 10 bases and J dropped 2 bases, with 18 bases sitting between them. The CDR3 extends over 15 amino acids. Germline loops: CDR1 ENHRY, CDR2 SYGVKD. CDR3 sequence: CATNLRLGPGNTIYF. DNA of the CDR3: TGTGCCACCAATCTCCGTCTCGGGCCTGGAAACACCATATATTTT.

V usage is TRBV21-1 and J usage is TRBJ2-5; the listed D gene, TRBD1, was not tested against the DNA. TRBV21-1 is shown as a pseudogene. This CDR3 is built from 15 residues. Written as DNA, the CDR3 is TGTGCCAGCAGCAAAGTGCCAGGGGCGGAGGAGACCCAGTACTTC. Its protein product is CASSKVPGAEETQYF.

The chain is built from TRBV29-1 and TRBJ1-1, with D perhaps matching TRBD1 (5 bases). Germline V gene lookup returns CDR1 SQVTM and CDR2 ANQGSEA. The ends were cut back, 7 bases at V and 0 bases at J, with 12 bases in the middle. This CDR3 is 13 amino acids long. CDR3 coding DNA: TGCAGCGCCTGGGGGGGATTGAACACTGAAGCTTTCTTT. This sequence encodes CSAWGGLNTEAFF.

J is TRBJ2-1 and V is TRBV30, with 13 nucleotides matching TRBD2. Germline assignment: CDR1 GTSNPN and CDR2 SVGIG (reference sequence). V shed 2 bases, J shed 9 bases, and the junction held 7 bases outside the gene matches. This CDR3 spans 15 amino acids. The CDR3 coding sequence is TGTGCCTGGAGTAGAAAGGGACTAGCGGGGCTTGAGCAGTTCTTC. As protein: CAWSRKGLAGLEQFF.

The V and J genes are TRBV10-3 and TRBJ2-7; tentative D call: TRBD1 (6 bases). The CDR3 length is 14 residues. V was cut by 4 bases and J by 0 bases, with 10 bases left in between. Germline V CDR1 and CDR2: ENHRY, SYGVKD. The CDR3 DNA follows: TGTGCCATCAGTGGAGGGACAACCTCCTACGAGCAGTACTTC. Translated: CAISGGTTSYEQYF.

The gene calls are TRBV27 and TRBJ2-3, with TRBD2 matching 7 bases. The CDR3 consists of 19 residues. V lost 6 bases, J lost 2 bases, and 20 bases stayed unmatched. The germline CDR1 and CDR2 sequences are MNHEY and SMNVEV (reference sequence). The CDR3 sequence: CASRRLSGLLSGSTDTQYF. CDR3 nucleotide sequence: TGTGCCAGCAGACGACTCTCGGGACTACTCTCGGGCTCCACAGATACGCAGTATTTT.

This clone appeared once. This chain links TRBV7-2 with TRBJ2-7; D may be TRBD1 (5 bases). CDR1 and CDR2 from the germline V gene are SGHTA and FQGNSA. Deletions cut 6 bases from V and 2 bases from J, with 14 bases between. CDR3 length: 14 amino acids. This chain's CDR3 is CASSRETAAYEQYF. Written as DNA, the CDR3 is TGTGCCAGCAGTCGCGAGACAGCCGCCTACGAGCAGTACTTC.

V is TRBV28 and J is TRBJ1-2; D might be TRBD1 (6 bases). CDR3 size: 13 residues. The ends were cut back, 5 bases at V and 2 bases at J, with 9 bases in the middle. CDR1 is MDHEN, CDR2 SYDVKM, per germline. The CDR3 loop reads CASSVQGNYGYTF. DNA of the CDR3: TGTGCCAGCAGTGTACAGGGAAACTATGGCTACACCTTC.

This sequence joins TRBV5-6 and TRBJ2-3; D perhaps matches TRBD2 (6 bases). The CDR3 is 12 residues long. V lost 7 bases, J lost 4 bases, and 10 bases lay in between. Germline V gene lookup returns CDR1 SGHDT and CDR2 YYEEEE. CDR3 region: CASGRRADTQYF. CDR3 in DNA: TGTGCCAGCGGGCGGAGGGCAGATACGCAGTATTTT. The complete variable domain, with remaining parts taken from reference TRBV5-6 and TRBJ2-3, reads DAGVTQSPTHLIKTRGQQVTLRCSPKSGHDTVSWYQQALGQGPQFIFQYYEEEERQRGNFPDRFSGHQFPNYSSELNVNALLLGDSALYLCASGRRADTQYFGPGTRLTVL.

The chain has TRBV21-1 and TRBJ1-3; the table names TRBD1, a call not compared with the DNA. TRBV21-1 constitutes a pseudogene. The CDR3 runs to 18 residues. The DNA for the CDR3 is TGTGCCAGCAGCAGAAAGTATGGAGGCAGGGGTGGTGGAAACACCATATATTTT. It codes for CASSRKYGGRGGGNTIYF.

The chain couples TRBV5-1 to TRBJ2-2; tentatively, D is TRBD2 (6 bases). Germline V gives CDR1 SGHRS, CDR2 YFSETQ. This CDR3 region has 13 residues. V dropped 4 bases and J dropped 6 bases, with 10 bases sitting between them. The CDR3 DNA sequence: TGCGCCAGCAGCCCGGAGGGATCCGGGGAGCTGTTTTTT. Translation: CASSPEGSGELFF.

The V gene is TRBV4-1, the J gene TRBJ1-2, with 9 bases that match TRBD1. The CDR3 loop spans 14 amino acids. Germline-derived CDR1 and CDR2 are MGHRA and YSYEKL. Trimming at V came to 5 bases and at J to 8 bases, leaving 9 bases not matched to a gene. The CDR3 coding sequence is TGCGCCAGCAGCACGCAGACAGGGGGAGGAGGCTACACCTTC. It translates to CASSTQTGGGGYTF.

CDR3 bases: TGTGCCAGCACAAGGGGGTTAGGCTATGGCTACACCTTC. This gives the protein CASTRGLGYGYTF. This chain uses TRBV19 with TRBJ1-2; D might be TRBD1 (6 bases). The CDR3 is made up of 13 amino acids. V gave up 9 bases and J gave up 4 bases, with 15 bases separating them. From germline, CDR1 is LNHDA and CDR2 SQIVND (reference sequence).

The J gene is TRBJ2-3, the V gene TRBV9; D is undetermined. V lost 0 bases and J 5 bases, leaving 10 bases between the germline ends. The CDR3 sequence is 14 residues long. Looked up from germline, CDR1 is SGDLS and CDR2 is YYNGEE. DNA of the CDR3: TGTGCCAGCAGCGTAGATCGAGGCGGAGATACGCAGTATTTT. This sequence encodes CASSVDRGGDTQYF.

This chain links TRBV7-6 with TRBJ2-7; 11 bases are a match to TRBD2. CDR1 is SGHVS and CDR2 is FNYEAQ in the germline V gene. The CDR3 spans 19 residues. V trimming: 0 bases; J trimming: 0 bases; junction bases outside the gene matches: 10. CDR3 protein: CASSLAGGLAGGSSYEQYF. The CDR3 DNA reads TGTGCCAGCAGCTTAGCGGGAGGGCTAGCGGGAGGCAGCTCCTACGAGCAGTACTTC.

This chain connects TRBV6-1 to TRBJ2-2, with no clear D. The length of the CDR3 is 12 residues. In germline, CDR1 is MNHNS, CDR2 SASEGT. Trimming stripped 6 bases from V and 1 base from J, with 3 bases between. The CDR3 region has the DNA TGTGCCAGCAGACAGAACACCGGGGAGCTGTTTTTT. As protein: CASRQNTGELFF.

This clone occurred a few times. The chain recombines TRBV19 with TRBJ2-7; 8 bases fit TRBD1. The CDR3 is made up of 15 amino acids. Germline values: CDR1 LNHDA, CDR2 SQIVND (reference sequence). The V segment lost 4 bases and the J segment 3 bases; nucleotides outside the gene matches: 8. The CDR3 DNA is TGTGCCAGTAGTAATGGACAGGGTGTGATCTACGAGCAGTACTTC. Encoded protein: CASSNGQGVIYEQYF.

The chain combines TRBV5-6 with TRBJ1-5, with D perhaps TRBD1 (5 bases). The V end lost 2 bases, the J end lost 7 bases, and 13 bases lay between the germline ends. The V gene's germline CDR1 is SGHDT and CDR2 YYEEEE. The CDR3 has 14 amino acids. CDR3 sequence: CASSFGQGGQPQHF. In DNA, the CDR3 is TGTGCCAGCAGCTTCGGGCAGGGCGGGCAGCCCCAGCATTTT.

The table lists this clone with a count of one. V gene TRBV20-1 combines with J gene TRBJ2-3, with D unclear. CDR1 and CDR2 from the germline V gene are DFQATT and SNEGSKA (reference sequence). The CDR3 totals 11 residues. With 3 bases removed from V and 7 bases from J, the gap between germline ends came to 8 bases. The CDR3 sequence is CSASALNTQYF. The DNA of the CDR3 is TGCAGTGCTAGTGCTTTGAATACGCAGTATTTT.

The chain joins TRBV2 to TRBJ1-1; 7 bases map to TRBD1. CDR1 and CDR2 (germline): SNHLY, FYNNEI. The CDR3 length is 12 residues. V dropped 7 bases and J dropped 4; count of bases not matched to a gene: 3. CDR3 sequence: CASTAGGTEAFF. CDR3 in DNA: TGTGCCAGCACCGCAGGGGGCACTGAAGCTTTCTTT.

This chain connects TRBV13 to TRBJ2-1; the match to TRBD2 covers 11 bases. Germline V gene data show CDR1 as PRHDT and CDR2 as FYEKMQ (reference sequence). The CDR3 is 15 residues long. The junction had 6 bases not matched to a gene; V was cut back by 5 bases and J by 6 bases. CDR3 residues: CASSPRLAGINEQFF. In DNA, the CDR3 is TGTGCCAGCAGCCCCCGACTAGCGGGGATCAATGAGCAGTTCTTC.

This sequence joins TRBV5-1 and TRBJ2-5, with TRBD1 matching over 7 bases. Germline CDR1 reads SGHRS; CDR2 reads YFSETQ. The CDR3 spans 14 residues. The V gene end was trimmed by 1 base and the J gene end by 4 bases; junction bases not matched to a gene: 4. In DNA, the CDR3 is TGCGCCAGCAGCTTGTTAGGGGGCCTAGAGACCCAGTACTTC. Translating gives CASSLLGGLETQYF.

V and J are TRBV28 and TRBJ2-3; 8 bases align to TRBD2. The V gene's germline CDR1 is MDHEN and CDR2 SYDVKM. This CDR3 spans 16 amino acids. Germline trimming cut 1 base from V and 2 bases from J; bases unmatched to any gene: 5. CDR3 sequence: CASSLLSAGDTDTQYF. For the CDR3, the DNA is TGTGCCAGCAGTTTATTATCAGCGGGAGACACAGATACGCAGTATTTT.

V and J are TRBV5-5 and TRBJ2-7; D unclear. V was trimmed by 0 bases and J by 0 bases, leaving 7 bases between them. CDR3 length: 14 amino acids. Germline V gene sequence: CDR1 SGHKS, CDR2 YYEKEE (reference sequence). The CDR3 loop reads CASSLVLASYEQYF. The CDR3 region has the DNA TGTGCCAGCAGCTTGGTTTTAGCCTCCTACGAGCAGTACTTC.

J is TRBJ2-7 and V is TRBV11-2; 8 bases align to TRBD2. This CDR3 comprises 16 residues. CDR1 SGHAT and CDR2 FQNNGV come from the germline V gene. The V gene end was trimmed by 5 bases and the J gene end by 0 bases; junction bases not matched to a gene: 9. CDR3 in amino acids: CASSVSGVGLSYEQYF. The CDR3 DNA is TGTGCCAGCAGCGTTAGCGGGGTCGGCCTCTCCTACGAGCAGTACTTC.

The chain links TRBV28 to TRBJ2-3; a possible D gene is TRBD2 (6 bases). Germline CDR1 and CDR2: MDHEN and SYDVKM. With 6 bases removed from V and 0 bases from J, the gap between germline ends came to 13 bases. The CDR3 extends over 15 amino acids. CDR3 sequence: CASRMSAGSTDTQYF. CDR3 nucleotide sequence: TGTGCCAGCAGGATGTCTGCGGGGAGCACAGATACGCAGTATTTT.

The chain employs TRBV10-1 and TRBJ2-5; D is ambiguous. Trimming removed 0 bases from V and 7 bases from J, with 15 bases in between. The CDR3 spans 15 residues. The V gene's germline CDR1 is WNHNN and CDR2 SYGVQD (reference sequence). The CDR3 region is CASSESDGLHRTQYF. DNA of the CDR3: TGCGCCAGCAGTGAGTCAGATGGGCTGCACCGGACCCAGTACTTC.

V gene TRBV9 combines with J gene TRBJ2-1, with D possibly TRBD2 on 6 matching bases. CDR1 is SGDLS and CDR2 is YYNGEE in the germline V gene. The V and J ends lost 8 bases and 0 bases respectively, with 12 bases between them. The CDR3 sequence is 14 residues long. In nucleotides, the CDR3 is TGTGCCAGTTCAGGGAGGACCTCCTACAATGAGCAGTTCTTC. Protein: CASSGRTSYNEQFF.

The genes are TRBV19 and TRBJ2-1, with TRBD2 matching over 10 bases. Germline V CDR1 and CDR2: LNHDA, SQIVND (reference sequence). V trimming: 1 base; J trimming: 9 bases; junction bases outside the gene matches: 18. The length of the CDR3 is 19 residues. CDR3 sequence reads: CASSIGTGGSGRFLLEQFF. The CDR3 DNA sequence: TGTGCCAGTAGTATAGGGACAGGCGGTAGCGGGAGGTTCCTCCTTGAGCAGTTCTTC. The whole variable domain, remainder taken from reference TRBV19 and TRBJ2-1, is DGGITQSPKYLFRKEGQNVTLSCEQNLNHDAMYWYRQDPGQGLRLIYYSQIVNDFQKGDIAEGYSVSREKKESFPLTVTSAQKNPTAFYLCASSIGTGGSGRFLLEQFFGPGTRLTVL.

The J gene is TRBJ2-1, the V gene TRBV11-2; 15 bases align to TRBD2. V dropped 1 base and J dropped 4; count of bases not matched to a gene: 2. The CDR3 is 17 residues long. Looked up from germline, CDR1 is SGHAT and CDR2 is FQNNGV. CDR3 DNA: TGTGCCAGCAGCTTAGGGACTAGCGGGAGGGGATACAATGAGCAGTTCTTC. Protein product: CASSLGTSGRGYNEQFF. Full variable domain (outside the CDR3, taken from reference TRBV11-2 and TRBJ2-1): EAGVAQSPRYKIIEKRQSVAFWCNPISGHATLYWYQQILGQGPKLLIQFQNNGVVDDSQLPKDRFSAERLKGVDSTLKIQPAKLEDSAVYLCASSLGTSGRGYNEQFFGPGTRLTVL.

This clone was counted once. The chain employs TRBV15 and TRBJ2-1; TRBD2 agrees at 14 bases. Germline assignment: CDR1 LNHNV and CDR2 YYDKDF (reference sequence). Unmatched junction bases numbered 12, after V lost 5 bases and J lost 0 bases. The CDR3 consists of 20 residues. The CDR3 DNA is TGTGCCACCAGCGGAGGGACTAGCGGGAGAGAATTAAGCTCCTACAATGAGCAGTTCTTC. It specifies CATSGGTSGRELSSYNEQFF.